This T cell receptor beta chain was profiled in a study of cytomegalovirus exposure and HLA in healthy donors. Concerning this clone itself: Its target is not known.

General observations from the study: Some V segments (TRBV6-2 and TRBV6-3 among them) were excluded as indistinguishable. Segments of the TCR beta V type were, in most cases, productive about 90% or about 30% of the time in an earlier analysis.

Germline V gene data show CDR1 as SGHVS and CDR2 as FNYEAQ. The CDR3 is 15 residues long. Trimming removed 5 bases from V and 3 bases from J; junction bases left unmatched: 6. Use of 60 Vbeta and 13 Jbeta primers characterized the PCR. Produced via immunoSEQ multiplex PCR; TCRdb's table is partial and in-frame only. The table lists approximately 190,000 clones, roughly nine tenths of them singletons. This rearrangement joins TRBV7-6 to TRBJ2-3, with 9 bases matching TRBD1. The clonotype comes from a boy aged 2 to 9 in good health and CMV-seronegative. The sequenced sample was PBMCs. The CDR3 sequence: CASSDYGQGTDTQYF. DNA for the CDR3: TGTGCCAGCAGCGACTATGGACAGGGGACAGATACGCAGTATTTT.